Detailed here is one TCR beta chain. Its antigen target is currently unknown. No base quality values were provided; no much bigger clone lies one nucleotide off. The time point label, as the study defines it: baseline before oral tofacitinib. Lesional scalp punch biopsies and peripheral blood were obtained from alopecia areata patients. PBMCs were separated by density centrifugation and stained for CD3, CD4 and CD8, after which CD4+ and CD8+ T cells were sorted on a FACSAria. The germline V gene sets CDR1 to SQVTM and CDR2 to ANQGSEA. V is cut by 6 bases and J by 5 bases, and the space between the germline ends is 11 bases. Taken from cysteine to phenylalanine, the CDR3 has 13 residues. The CDR3 DNA has 39 bases and is translated from base 1. This entry is derived from a study of CD8+ T cells in alopecia areata listed by TCRdb under 2018. The study in broad terms: The treated patients took part in an open-label pilot trial in which moderate-to-severe alopecia areata was treated with oral tofacitinib at 5 to 10 mg twice daily. Patients received tofacitinib for 6 to 18 months and were then followed off drug for 6 months to check for delayed response and recurrence. High-throughput TCRbeta sequencing was used to examine T cell clonal expansion in alopecia areata in both the C3H/HeJ mouse model and human patients. Human TCRbeta sequencing covered scalp tissue and sorted CD4+ and CD8+ peripheral blood T cells from patchy and totalis/universalis alopecia areata patients and healthy controls. Patients on tofacitinib were biopsied at baseline and after 4 and 24 weeks of treatment, and several of the patients also had a later scalp biopsy. Scalp clonality was compared among normal scalp (n=4), patchy alopecia areata scalp (n=8), and alopecia totalis/universalis scalp (n=8). RNA came from the PAXgene miRNA kit for fixed scalp, the miRNeasy kit for PBMCs, and the RNeasy kit for mouse skin. Amplification of TCRbeta CDR3 regions was done by immunoSEQ multiplex PCR using 35 Vbeta forward primers and 13 Jbeta reverse primers. Points the paper makes about the study in general: Unlike mouse skin, where gammadelta T cells dominate, normal human skin contains resident alphabeta T cells that get sequenced too, which complicates analysis of the scalp TCR repertoire. TCR sequences shared between patients were less clear than in mice, possibly partly because of HLA diversity in the patient population. Higher clonality and more expanded CD8+ clones were observed in lesional scalp than in normal scalp, particularly in alopecia totalis/universalis, a finding suggestive of antigenic drive.

Library prep was done by the immunoSEQ multiplex PCR assay. To provide template for TCR sequencing, every sample had RNA extracted and reverse transcribed into cDNA. First-strand cDNA was synthesized using SuperScript III with a 2:1 mix of oligo-dT and random hexamers. A synthetic immune receptor repertoire was used to measure amplification bias, and any remaining bias was corrected computationally. On the authors' methods: Raw reads were preprocessed to remove errors, and CDR3 was defined by IMGT conventions from the conserved cysteine to phenylalanine. Clonality was computed as 1 minus the Shannon entropy, with the entropy normalized by log2 of the number of productive unique TCRs. CD4 or CD8 identity of scalp clones was inferred by cross-referencing scalp TCRbeta sequences with sorted blood CD4 and CD8 repertoires. In its TCRdb copy, this immuneACCESS table keeps in-frame sequences only and misses some clones. Where compared with another copy, unresolved V genes explain less than half of these, and the others have no known cause. That table gives V, J and clone size, and the DNA gave D and trimming. Recorded for this sample are fewer than 200,000 clones; around 60% of them occurred a single time. In total, the top ten clones hold roughly 15% of the sample.

The V gene is TRBV29-1 and the J gene is TRBJ1-6, with a tentative D gene TRBD1 over 5 matching bases. The TCR originated in a human donor with alopecia areata. The material sequenced was CD4+ T cells sorted from blood, taken at week 0. The CDR3 in this case is CSVDPGDNSPLHF. The DNA sequence is as follows: TGCAGCGTGGACCCGGGGGATAATTCACCCCTCCACTTT.